This TCR beta chain was recovered during a study of Ad26.COV2.S vaccination and SARS-CoV-2 variants. Study at large: Once, or twice with 56 days between doses, Ad26.COV2.S was given intramuscularly. Study outcomes and limitations: Measurement of non-spike TCR breadth gave similar results in vaccine and placebo recipients. Following vaccination, spike-specific CD8+ and CD4+ T cell responses reportedly exhibited substantial breadth. The TCR breadth and depth analyses may have understated or missed part of the total T cell responses.

In germline, CDR1 is SNHLY, CDR2 FYNNEI. The CDR3 runs 13 residues. Deletions cut 4 bases from V and 1 base from J, with 8 bases between. This clone has only a few counts. Its cognate antigen is unknown. Only in-frame clones appear in the TCRdb table, and some are missing; sequencing was by immunoSEQ multiplex PCR. The data show 400,000 to 500,000 clones, with about 91% seen just once and over 2% held by the top ten. Treatment: around 19 received Ad26.COV2.S at low or high dose, single or two shots; roughly five received placebo; per-sample allocation not given. After the first vaccine or placebo injection, samples were drawn on day 63.

The chain carries TRBV2 and TRBJ2-7, with D possibly TRBD1 on 6 matching bases. This clonotype originated in a person between 18 and 60 years old who received the Ad26.COV2.S COVID-19 vaccine or a placebo. This specimen was peripheral blood, taken in a trial of Ad26.COV2.S vaccine versus placebo. The CDR3 is CASSVDRSYEQYF. For the CDR3, the DNA is TGTGCCAGCAGTGTGGACAGATCCTACGAGCAGTACTTC.